This T cell receptor (beta chain) was documented in a study of graft-versus-host responses after intestinal transplantation. Study-level information: In this cohort, recipients had multivisceral, liver-intestinal, or isolated intestinal transplants. All recipients were given anti-thymocyte globulin induction, and tacrolimus and steroids were then administered for 3 to 4 years.

Assay used: immunoSEQ multiplex PCR; TCRdb lists only in-frame clones, some missing. The sample shows roughly 90,000 clones, roughly nine tenths of them seen only once. Notes on this clone: Its matching antigen is unknown.

Whole-study findings and limits: Recipient marrow harbored GvH clones, some of which surfaced first in ileum or blood.

The CDR3 consists of 13 residues. Between the trimmed V and J ends, which lost 0 bases and 5 bases, there was a span of 5 bases. The germline V gene encodes CDR1 ENHRY and CDR2 SYGVKD. The source of this sequence is a human donor who was the organ donor for an intestinal transplant. V gene TRBV10-3 combines with J gene TRBJ1-5; D not resolved. The sequenced sample was unstimulated CD4+ T cells sorted from spleen or lymph node cells, obtained before transplant. The CDR3 sequence is CAISESPDQPQHF. The CDR3, as DNA: TGTGCCATCAGTGAGTCGCCAGATCAGCCCCAGCATTTT.